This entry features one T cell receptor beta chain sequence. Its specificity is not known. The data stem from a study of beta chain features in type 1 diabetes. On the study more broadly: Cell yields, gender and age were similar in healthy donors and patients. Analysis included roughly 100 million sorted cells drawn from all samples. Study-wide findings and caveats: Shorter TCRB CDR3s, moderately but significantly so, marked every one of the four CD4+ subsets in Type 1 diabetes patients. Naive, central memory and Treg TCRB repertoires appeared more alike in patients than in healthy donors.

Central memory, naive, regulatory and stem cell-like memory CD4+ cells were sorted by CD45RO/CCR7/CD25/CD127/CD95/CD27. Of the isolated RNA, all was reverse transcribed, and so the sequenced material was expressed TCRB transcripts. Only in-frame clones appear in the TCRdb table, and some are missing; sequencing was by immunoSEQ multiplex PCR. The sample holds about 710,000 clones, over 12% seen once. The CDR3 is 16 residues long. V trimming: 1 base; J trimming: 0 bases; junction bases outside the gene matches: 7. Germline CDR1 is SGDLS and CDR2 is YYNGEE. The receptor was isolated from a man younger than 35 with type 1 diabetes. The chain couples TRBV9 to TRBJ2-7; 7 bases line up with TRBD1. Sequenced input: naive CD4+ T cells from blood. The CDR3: CASSVSPQGTSYEQYF. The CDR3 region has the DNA TGTGCCAGCAGCGTATCCCCACAGGGGACCTCCTACGAGCAGTACTTC.